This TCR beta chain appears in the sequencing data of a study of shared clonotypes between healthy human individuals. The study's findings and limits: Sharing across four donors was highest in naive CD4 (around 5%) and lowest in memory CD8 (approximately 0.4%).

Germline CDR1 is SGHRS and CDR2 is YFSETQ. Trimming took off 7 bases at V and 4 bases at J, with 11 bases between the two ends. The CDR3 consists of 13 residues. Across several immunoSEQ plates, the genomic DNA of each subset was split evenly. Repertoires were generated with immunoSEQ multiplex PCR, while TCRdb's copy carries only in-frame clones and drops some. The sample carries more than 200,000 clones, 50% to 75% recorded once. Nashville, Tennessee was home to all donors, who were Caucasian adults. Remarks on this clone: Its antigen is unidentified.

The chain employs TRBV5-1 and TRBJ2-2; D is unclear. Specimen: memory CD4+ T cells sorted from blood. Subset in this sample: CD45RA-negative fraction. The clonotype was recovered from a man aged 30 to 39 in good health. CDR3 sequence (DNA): TGCGCCAGCGGGTCGCTGAGCACCGGGGAGCTGTTTTTT. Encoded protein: CASGSLSTGELFF.